The clone carrying this T cell receptor (beta chain) occurred once. Trimming stripped 5 bases from V and 2 bases from J, with 16 bases between. The CDR3 has 15 residues. The germline CDR1 and CDR2 sequences are SEHNR and FQNEAQ (reference sequence). The data were obtained in a study of T cells in localized non-small cell lung cancer. Here immunoSEQ multiplex PCR was the method, and the copy in TCRdb shows in-frame clones only, minus some. This sample has 45,000 to 55,000 clones, with about nine tenths found just once. The sequencing here drew on peripheral blood, taken before any cancer treatment. This TCR was sampled from a male donor aged 60 or older with stage III squamous cell lung carcinoma. The V and J genes are TRBV7-9 and TRBJ2-7, with D possibly TRBD1 on 6 matching bases. This chain's CDR3 is CASSPWTVNTYEQYF. CDR3 nucleotide sequence: TGTGCCAGCAGCCCATGGACAGTAAATACCTACGAGCAGTACTTC.